This T cell receptor (beta chain) appears in the sequencing data of a study of blood T cell repertoires in COVID-19. At the level of the study: Both acute and convalescent COVID-19 samples were obtained from the United States, Italy and Spain. In each case, the material was cDNA or gDNA derived from T cells, B-cell-depleted T cells, or PBMCs.

Per the original data handling: Reference gene primers were amplified, and this amplification served to estimate nucleated cell counts. Only in-frame clones appear in the TCRdb table, and some are missing; sequencing was by immunoSEQ multiplex PCR. V, J and clone size derive from that table, while D and trimming were established from the DNA sequence. The sample consists of approximately 88,000 clones, 60% to 85% of them appearing once. Input material: peripheral blood. The TCR was taken from a human donor in a cohort sampled during active COVID-19.

As DNA, the CDR3 is TGTGCCAGCAGTCGGGACTTGGGCACCGGGGAGCTGTTTTTT. It encodes CASSRDLGTGELFF. The gene calls are TRBV5-4 and TRBJ2-2, with TRBD2 as a possible D gene (6 bases). The CDR3 is made up of 14 amino acids. Trimming shortened V by 5 bases and J by 4 bases, and 12 bases separated the two germline ends. Germline loops: CDR1 SGHNT, CDR2 YYREEE (reference sequence).